This T cell receptor beta chain was sequenced for a study of cytomegalovirus exposure and HLA in healthy donors. Turning to the study itself: The same platform was used for the 110 or so validation repertoires and the 600 to 700 first-cohort repertoires, a later analysis reported.

Produced via immunoSEQ multiplex PCR; TCRdb's table is partial and in-frame only. The sample yields 200,000 to 300,000 clones, just under 90% seen once. From germline, CDR1 is MNHNY and CDR2 SVGAGI (reference sequence). V was cut by 5 bases and J by 5 bases, with 18 bases left in between. The CDR3 has 15 residues. Separate from the roughly 700-subject first cohort, the approximately 120-subject validation cohort was the one that the donors belonged to. The source material was PBMCs. The sequence derives from a young man in good health and CMV-seronegative. The rearrangement uses TRBV6-6 and TRBJ1-2; possible D gene TRBD1, 6 bases. CDR3: CASSHGPGQTYGYTF. CDR3 coding DNA: TGTGCCAGCAGTCACGGGCCGGGACAAACTTATGGCTACACCTTC.